The 16 T cell receptor beta chains presented below share a single source sample, sequenced in a study of T cell responses to AZD1222 COVID-19 vaccine. Only in-frame clones appear in the TCRdb table, and some are missing; sequencing was by immunoSEQ multiplex PCR. The table records more than 70,000 clones, 90% of them present only once. The material sequenced was peripheral blood, taken on day 0 of AZD1222 vaccination. All receptors come from an adult in good health.

This chain joins TRBV5-5 and TRBJ2-5; no definite D call. V was cut by 2 bases and J by 5 bases, with 10 bases left in between. CDR1 SGHKS and CDR2 YYEKEE come from the germline V gene (reference sequence). There are 13 residues in the CDR3. CDR3 sequence: CASSFTQGETQYF. Here the CDR3 DNA reads TGTGCCAGCAGCTTCACCCAAGGGGAGACCCAGTACTTC.

The chain carries TRBV6-2 or TRBV6-3 and TRBJ2-5; TRBD2 agrees at 8 bases. The CDR3 sequence is 15 residues long. Germline V gene lookup returns CDR1 MNHEY and CDR2 SVGEGT. Losses at the gene ends were 6 bases for V and 7 bases for J; bases not matched to a gene: 13. The CDR3 loop is CASSQGRLAGSTQYF. CDR3 in DNA: TGTGCCAGCAGCCAGGGTCGGCTAGCGGGTTCGACCCAGTACTTC.

Here the CDR3 DNA reads TGTGCCATCAGTGAAATGGGAAACACCATATATTTT. It specifies CAISEMGNTIYF. This chain joins TRBV10-3 and TRBJ1-3; D gene uncertain. This CDR3 has 12 amino acids. CDR1 is ENHRY, CDR2 SYGVKD, per germline. V dropped 3 bases and J dropped 4 bases, with 4 bases sitting between them.

The CDR3 is CAISESGRGNEQFF. The CDR3 bases are TGTGCCATCAGTGAGTCTGGGCGGGGGAATGAGCAGTTCTTC. J is TRBJ2-1 and V is TRBV10-3; 7 nucleotides agree with TRBD2. This CDR3 is built from 14 residues. Germline CDR1 reads ENHRY; CDR2 reads SYGVKD. Losses at the gene ends were 0 bases for V and 7 bases for J; bases not matched to a gene: 3.

V usage is TRBV29-1 and J usage is TRBJ2-2; possibly TRBD1 or TRBD2 for D (5 bases each). Trimming left V 4 bases short and J 3 bases short, with 12 bases between. There are 14 residues in the CDR3. CDR1 is SQVTM and CDR2 is ANQGSEA in the germline V gene. This CDR3 is CSVGGPSDTGELFF. CDR3 coding DNA: TGCAGCGTTGGGGGACCCTCGGACACCGGGGAGCTGTTTTTT.

The CDR3 sequence: CATTEAAGGDEQFF. The CDR3 DNA reads as TGTGCCACTACCGAGGCAGCGGGGGGCGATGAGCAGTTCTTC. This chain joins TRBV14 and TRBJ2-1, with 9 positions matching TRBD2. CDR3 size: 14 residues. The trim removed 10 bases at V and 8 bases at J, leaving 12 bases unmatched. Germline V gives CDR1 SGHDN, CDR2 FVKESK.

The chain uses TRBV19 and TRBJ2-7, with TRBD1 matching over 7 bases. V dropped 9 bases and J dropped 2; count of bases not matched to a gene: 7. CDR1 is LNHDA, CDR2 SQIVND, per germline (reference sequence). This CDR3 has 13 amino acids. The CDR3 spells CASRDRITYEQYF. As DNA, the CDR3 is TGTGCCAGCCGGGACAGAATTACCTACGAGCAGTACTTC.

V is TRBV24-1 and J is TRBJ2-1, with 9 positions matching TRBD1. CDR3 length: 21 amino acids. CDR1 and CDR2 from the germline V gene are KGHDR and SFDVKD. V lost 3 bases, J lost 2 bases, and 19 bases stayed unmatched. CDR3 residues: CATSDLATGTGTLPAYNEQFF. CDR3 nucleotide sequence: TGTGCCACCAGTGATCTGGCGACCGGGACAGGGACTCTACCCGCCTACAATGAGCAGTTCTTC.

The rearrangement joins TRBV19 to TRBJ2-3; 8 bases fit TRBD2. Germline V lookup: CDR1 LNHDA, CDR2 SQIVND (reference sequence). V lost 7 bases to trimming and J lost 2 bases; unmatched junction nucleotides: 8. CDR3 length: 15 amino acids. The CDR3: CASNQRGRNTDTQYF. The DNA for the CDR3 is TGTGCCAGTAACCAGCGGGGGAGAAACACAGATACGCAGTATTTT.

The V gene is TRBV11-3, the J gene TRBJ2-1; 14 bases fit TRBD2. Germline assignment: CDR1 SGHNT and CDR2 YENEEA. The CDR3 runs 14 residues. Losses at the gene ends were 5 bases for V and 8 bases for J; bases not matched to a gene: 2. The chain's CDR3 is CASSGTSGRHEQFF. The CDR3 region has the DNA TGTGCCAGCAGCGGGACTAGCGGGAGACATGAGCAGTTCTTC.

V usage is TRBV30 and J usage is TRBJ1-2; D remains ambiguous. The length of the CDR3 is 16 residues. In germline, CDR1 is GTSNPN, CDR2 SVGIG (reference sequence). Trimming took 3 bases from V and 6 from J, leaving 23 bases between them. This CDR3 is CAWRSKRRERKNGYTF. Here the CDR3 DNA reads TGTGCCTGGAGATCGAAAAGACGGGAAAGGAAGAATGGCTACACCTTC.

This clone is a singleton in its sample. The V call is TRBV4-1, the J call TRBJ2-2; 14 nucleotides match TRBD2. The germline V gene has CDR1 MGHRA and CDR2 YSYEKL. The CDR3 length is 19 residues. The V and J ends lost 3 bases and 4 bases, in that order; junction bases with no gene match: 10. CDR3 sequence: CASSQAGLAGGTGTGELFF. The DNA of the CDR3 is TGCGCCAGCAGCCAGGCAGGACTAGCGGGGGGCACGGGCACCGGGGAGCTGTTTTTT.

This rearrangement joins TRBV9 to TRBJ1-6, with 7 nucleotides matching TRBD1. Losses at the gene ends were 0 bases for V and 6 bases for J; bases not matched to a gene: 9. This CDR3 has 17 residues. CDR1 SGDLS and CDR2 YYNGEE come from the germline V gene. CDR3 loop: CASSVAWRDSSNSPLHF. CDR3 nucleotides: TGTGCCAGCAGCGTAGCTTGGCGGGACAGTTCTAATTCACCCCTCCACTTT.

V is TRBV3-1 (or the pseudogene TRBV3-2) and J is TRBJ2-2; 7 bases align to TRBD1. Germline CDR1 LGHDT, CDR2 YNNKEL (reference sequence). The CDR3 consists of 17 residues. Unmatched junction bases numbered 14, after V lost 6 bases and J lost 4 bases. This CDR3 is CASSPFYGQAITGELFF. The CDR3 DNA reads TGTGCCAGCAGTCCTTTTTACGGACAGGCAATCACCGGGGAGCTGTTTTTT.

V gene TRBV9 combines with J gene TRBJ1-4; 11 bases match TRBD1. V lost 3 bases to trimming and J lost 9 bases; unmatched junction nucleotides: 10. Per the germline V gene, CDR1 is SGDLS and CDR2 is YYNGEE. The CDR3 is made up of 16 amino acids. The CDR3 DNA sequence: TGTGCCAGCAGCGCGGATGCCGGGACAGGGGGGCAAAAACTGTTTTTT. Amino acids: CASSADAGTGGQKLFF.

V gene TRBV7-2 combines with J gene TRBJ2-1; D uncertain. CDR3 length: 13 residues. The V gene's germline CDR1 is SGHTA and CDR2 FQGNSA. With 2 bases removed from V and 1 base from J, the gap between germline ends came to 3 bases. The CDR3 DNA reads as TGTGCCAGCAGCTTATGGTCCTACAATGAGCAGTTCTTC. It translates to CASSLWSYNEQFF.